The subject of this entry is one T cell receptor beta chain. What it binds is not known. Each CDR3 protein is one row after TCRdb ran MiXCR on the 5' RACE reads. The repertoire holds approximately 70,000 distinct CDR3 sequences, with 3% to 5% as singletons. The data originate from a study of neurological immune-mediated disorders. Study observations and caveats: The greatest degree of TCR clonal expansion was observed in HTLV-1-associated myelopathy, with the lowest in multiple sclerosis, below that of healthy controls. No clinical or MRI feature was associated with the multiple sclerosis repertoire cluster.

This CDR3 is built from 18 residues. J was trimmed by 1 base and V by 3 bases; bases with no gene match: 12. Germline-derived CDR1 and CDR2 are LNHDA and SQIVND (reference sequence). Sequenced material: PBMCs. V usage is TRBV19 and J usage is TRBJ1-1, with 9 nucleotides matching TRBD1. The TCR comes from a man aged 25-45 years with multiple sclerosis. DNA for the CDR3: TGTGCCAGTAGTATCAGGACAGGGGACCGATACCAGAACACTGAAGCTTTCTTT. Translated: CASSIRTGDRYQNTEAFF.